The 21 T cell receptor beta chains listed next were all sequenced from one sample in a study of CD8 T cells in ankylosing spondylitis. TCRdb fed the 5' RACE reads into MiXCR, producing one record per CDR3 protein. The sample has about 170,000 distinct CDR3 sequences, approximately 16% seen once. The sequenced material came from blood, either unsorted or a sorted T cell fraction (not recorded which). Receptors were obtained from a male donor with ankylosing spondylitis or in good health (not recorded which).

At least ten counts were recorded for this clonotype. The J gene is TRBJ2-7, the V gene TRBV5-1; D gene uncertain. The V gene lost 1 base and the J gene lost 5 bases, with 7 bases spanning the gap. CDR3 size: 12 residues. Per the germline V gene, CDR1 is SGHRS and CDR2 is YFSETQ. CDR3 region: CASSLLRDEQYF. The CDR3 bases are TGCGCCAGCAGCTTGTTACGGGACGAGCAGTACTTC.

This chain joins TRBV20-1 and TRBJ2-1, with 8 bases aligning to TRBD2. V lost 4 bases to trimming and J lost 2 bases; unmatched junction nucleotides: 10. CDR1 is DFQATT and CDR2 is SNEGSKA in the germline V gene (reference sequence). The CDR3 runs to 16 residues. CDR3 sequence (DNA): TGCAGTGCTAAACAGCTAGCGGGCAAAGCCTACAATGAGCAGTTCTTC. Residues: CSAKQLAGKAYNEQFF.

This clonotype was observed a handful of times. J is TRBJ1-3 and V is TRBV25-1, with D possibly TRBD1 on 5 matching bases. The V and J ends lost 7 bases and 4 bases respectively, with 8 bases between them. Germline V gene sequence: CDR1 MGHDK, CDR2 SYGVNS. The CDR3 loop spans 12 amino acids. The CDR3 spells CASNGGGNTIYF. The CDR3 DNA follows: TGTGCCAGCAATGGGGGGGGAAACACCATATATTTT.

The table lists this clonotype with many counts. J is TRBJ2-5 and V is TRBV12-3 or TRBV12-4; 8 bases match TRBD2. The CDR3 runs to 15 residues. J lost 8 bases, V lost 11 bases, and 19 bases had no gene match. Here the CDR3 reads CASTGRTSPKRTQYF. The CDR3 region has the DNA TGTGCCTCCACGGGGAGGACTAGCCCCAAACGTACCCAGTACTTC.

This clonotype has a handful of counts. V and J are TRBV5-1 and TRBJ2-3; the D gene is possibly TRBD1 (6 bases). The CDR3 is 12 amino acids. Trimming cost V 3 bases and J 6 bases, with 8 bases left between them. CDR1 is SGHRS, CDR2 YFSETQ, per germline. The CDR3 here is CASSYGQDTQYF. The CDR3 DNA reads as TGCGCCAGCAGCTATGGACAGGATACGCAGTATTTT.

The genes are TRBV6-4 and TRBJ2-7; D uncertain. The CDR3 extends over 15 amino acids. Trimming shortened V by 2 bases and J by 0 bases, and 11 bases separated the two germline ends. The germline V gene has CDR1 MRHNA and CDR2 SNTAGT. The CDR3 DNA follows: TGTGCCAGCAGTGACCAGGCAGGCCTCTCCTACGAGCAGTACTTC. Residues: CASSDQAGLSYEQYF.

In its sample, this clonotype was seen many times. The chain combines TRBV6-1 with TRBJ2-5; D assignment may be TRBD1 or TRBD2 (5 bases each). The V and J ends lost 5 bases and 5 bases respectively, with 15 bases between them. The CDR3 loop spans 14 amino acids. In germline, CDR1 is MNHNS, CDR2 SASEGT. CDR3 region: CASSQGEGIETQYF. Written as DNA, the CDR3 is TGTGCCAGCAGTCAGGGTGAGGGTATTGAGACCCAGTACTTC.

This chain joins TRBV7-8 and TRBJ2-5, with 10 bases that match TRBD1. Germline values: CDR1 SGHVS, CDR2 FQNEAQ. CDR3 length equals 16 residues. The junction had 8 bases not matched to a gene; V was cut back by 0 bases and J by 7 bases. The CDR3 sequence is CASSLAYGDRGATQYF. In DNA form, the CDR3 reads TGTGCCAGCAGCTTAGCTTATGGGGACAGGGGAGCGACCCAGTACTTC. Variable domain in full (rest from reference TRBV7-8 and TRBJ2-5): GAGVSQSPRYKVAKRGQDVALRCDPISGHVSLFWYQQALGQGPEFLTYFQNEAQLDKSGLPSDRFFAERPEGSVSTLKIQRTQQEDSAVYLCASSLAYGDRGATQYFGPGTRLLVL.

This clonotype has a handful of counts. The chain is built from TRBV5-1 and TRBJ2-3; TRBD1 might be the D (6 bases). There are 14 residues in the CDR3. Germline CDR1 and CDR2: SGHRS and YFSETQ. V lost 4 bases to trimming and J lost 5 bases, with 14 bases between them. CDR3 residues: CASSIRDTLDTQYF. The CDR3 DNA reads TGCGCCAGCAGCATCCGGGACACTTTAGATACGCAGTATTTT.

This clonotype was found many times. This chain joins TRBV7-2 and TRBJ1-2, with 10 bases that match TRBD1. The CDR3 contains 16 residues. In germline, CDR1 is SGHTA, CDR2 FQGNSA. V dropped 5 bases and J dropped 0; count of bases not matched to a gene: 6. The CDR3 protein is CASSIWTGGSNYGYTF. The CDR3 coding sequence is TGTGCCAGCAGCATATGGACAGGGGGATCTAACTATGGCTACACCTTC.

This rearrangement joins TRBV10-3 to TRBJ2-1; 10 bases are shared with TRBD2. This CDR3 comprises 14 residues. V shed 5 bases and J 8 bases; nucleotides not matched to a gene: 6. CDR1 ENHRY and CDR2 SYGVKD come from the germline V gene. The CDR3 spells CAISLTSGIDEQFF. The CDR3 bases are TGTGCCATCAGTCTTACTAGCGGGATCGATGAGCAGTTCTTC.

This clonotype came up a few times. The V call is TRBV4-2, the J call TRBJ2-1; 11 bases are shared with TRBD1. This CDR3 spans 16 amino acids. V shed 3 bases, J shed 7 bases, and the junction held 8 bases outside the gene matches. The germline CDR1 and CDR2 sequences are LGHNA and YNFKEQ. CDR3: CASSHAGTGGRNEQFF. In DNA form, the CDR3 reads TGTGCCAGCAGCCATGCCGGGACAGGGGGAAGGAATGAGCAGTTCTTC.

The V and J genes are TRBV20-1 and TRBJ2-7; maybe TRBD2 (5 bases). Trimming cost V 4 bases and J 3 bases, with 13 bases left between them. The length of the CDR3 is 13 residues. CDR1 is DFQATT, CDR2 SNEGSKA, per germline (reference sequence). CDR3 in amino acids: CSATRPSGYEQYF. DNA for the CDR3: TGCAGTGCTACCCGTCCAAGCGGCTACGAGCAGTACTTC.

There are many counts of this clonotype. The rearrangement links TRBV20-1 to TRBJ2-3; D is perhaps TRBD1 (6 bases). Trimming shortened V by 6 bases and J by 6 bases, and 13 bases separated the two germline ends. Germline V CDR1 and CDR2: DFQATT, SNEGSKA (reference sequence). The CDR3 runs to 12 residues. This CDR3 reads CSARRGGDTQYF. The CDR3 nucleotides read TGCAGTGCCAGGCGTGGGGGCGATACGCAGTATTTT.

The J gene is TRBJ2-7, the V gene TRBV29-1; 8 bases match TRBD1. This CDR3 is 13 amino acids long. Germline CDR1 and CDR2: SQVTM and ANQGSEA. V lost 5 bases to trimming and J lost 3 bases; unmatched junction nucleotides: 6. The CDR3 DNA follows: TGCAGCGTTACGGCCAGGGGGCACTACGAGCAGTACTTC. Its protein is CSVTARGHYEQYF.

CDR3 region: CASSQLAGLGYEQFF. The CDR3 DNA follows: TGTGCCAGCAGTCAACTAGCGGGCCTAGGCTATGAGCAGTTCTTC. The V call is TRBV6-5, the J call TRBJ2-1, with TRBD2 matching over 9 bases. CDR1 and CDR2 from the germline V gene are MNHEY and SVGAGI. V lost 5 bases, J lost 8 bases, and 10 bases stayed unmatched. This CDR3 is 15 amino acids long.

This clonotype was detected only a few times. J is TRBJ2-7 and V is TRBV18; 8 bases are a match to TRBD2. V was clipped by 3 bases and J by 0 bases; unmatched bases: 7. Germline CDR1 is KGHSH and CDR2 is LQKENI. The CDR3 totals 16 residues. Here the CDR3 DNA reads TGTGCCAGCTCACCTACGATAGCGGGAAGCTCCTACGAGCAGTACTTC. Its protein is CASSPTIAGSSYEQYF.

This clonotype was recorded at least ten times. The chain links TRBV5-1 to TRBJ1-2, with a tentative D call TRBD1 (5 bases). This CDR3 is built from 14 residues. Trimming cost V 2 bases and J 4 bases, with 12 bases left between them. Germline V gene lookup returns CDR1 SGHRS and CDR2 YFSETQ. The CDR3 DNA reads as TGCGCCAGCAGCTTACAGGTGACGGGCTATGGCTACACCTTC. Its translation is CASSLQVTGYGYTF. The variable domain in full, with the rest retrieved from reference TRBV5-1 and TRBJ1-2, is KAGVTQTPRYLIKTRGQQVTLSCSPISGHRSVSWYQQTPGQGLQFLFEYFSETQRNKGNFPGRFSGRQFSNSRSEMNVSTLELGDSALYLCASSLQVTGYGYTFGSGTRLTVV.

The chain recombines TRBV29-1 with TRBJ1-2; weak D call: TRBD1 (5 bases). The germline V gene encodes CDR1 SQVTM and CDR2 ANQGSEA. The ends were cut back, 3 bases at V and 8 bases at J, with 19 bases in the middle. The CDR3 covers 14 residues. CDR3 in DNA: TGCAGCGTTGAGGCAGGTTGGAGCGAGGGGGGCTACACCTTC. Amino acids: CSVEAGWSEGGYTF.

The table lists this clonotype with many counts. CDR3 sequence reads: CASSLLGEAYYNEQFF. The CDR3 coding sequence is TGCGCCAGCAGCTTGTTGGGGGAGGCGTACTACAATGAGCAGTTCTTC. The chain combines TRBV5-1 with TRBJ2-1; TRBD2 might be the D (6 bases). Germline values: CDR1 SGHRS, CDR2 YFSETQ. This CDR3 is built from 16 residues. Between the trimmed V and J ends, which lost 1 base and 3 bases, there was a span of 14 bases.

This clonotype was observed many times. CDR3 region: CASSWTSGSKELFF. The CDR3 nucleotides read TGTGCCAGCAGTTGGACTAGCGGTTCTAAGGAGCTGTTTTTT. The chain is built from TRBV27 and TRBJ2-2, with 10 bases fitting TRBD2. CDR1 and CDR2 (germline): MNHEY, SMNVEV (reference sequence). V gave up 4 bases and J gave up 10 bases; unmatched junction bases: 6. This CDR3 spans 14 amino acids.